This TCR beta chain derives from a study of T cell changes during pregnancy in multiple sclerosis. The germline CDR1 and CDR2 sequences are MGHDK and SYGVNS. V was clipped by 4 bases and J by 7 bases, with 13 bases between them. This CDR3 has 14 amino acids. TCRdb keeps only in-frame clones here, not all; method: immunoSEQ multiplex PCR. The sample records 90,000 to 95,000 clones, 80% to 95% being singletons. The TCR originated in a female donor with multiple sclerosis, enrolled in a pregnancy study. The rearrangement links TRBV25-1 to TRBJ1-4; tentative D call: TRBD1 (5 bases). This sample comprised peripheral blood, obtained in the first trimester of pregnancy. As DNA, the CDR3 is TGTGCCAGCAGTGGGACATCCTGGGGTGAAAAACTGTTTTTT. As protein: CASSGTSWGEKLFF.